This entry describes one TCR beta chain. Its antigen is currently unknown. The data are from a study of cytomegalovirus exposure and HLA in healthy donors. Regarding the study as a whole: In a later analysis, the majority of CMV-associated beta chains seemingly showed HLA restriction.

Both 60 Vbeta primers and 13 Jbeta primers went into the PCR. TCRdb keeps only in-frame clones here, not all; method: immunoSEQ multiplex PCR. The sample holds about 91,000 clones; over 80% are singletons and the top ten take 2.3%. The specimen sequenced was PBMCs. The TCR was taken from a man between 18 and 29 years old in good health and CMV-seronegative.

This chain's CDR3 is CASSFGSGSEETQYF. CDR3 DNA sequence: TGTGCCAGCAGCTTCGGTAGCGGGAGCGAAGAGACCCAGTACTTC. The V and J genes are TRBV7-2 and TRBJ2-5, with 9 bases that match TRBD2. CDR3 length: 15 amino acids. Unmatched junction bases numbered 5, after V lost 3 bases and J lost 3 bases. Germline CDR1 reads SGHTA; CDR2 reads FQGNSA.